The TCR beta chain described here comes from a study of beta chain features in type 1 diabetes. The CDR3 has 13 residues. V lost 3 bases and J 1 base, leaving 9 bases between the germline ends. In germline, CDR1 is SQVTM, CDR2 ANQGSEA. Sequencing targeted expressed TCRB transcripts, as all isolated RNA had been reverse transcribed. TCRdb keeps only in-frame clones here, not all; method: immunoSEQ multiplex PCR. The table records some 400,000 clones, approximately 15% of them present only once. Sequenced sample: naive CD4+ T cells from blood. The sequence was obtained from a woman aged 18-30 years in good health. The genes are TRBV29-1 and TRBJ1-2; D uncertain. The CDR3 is CSVERANNYGYTF. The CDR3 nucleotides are TGCAGCGTTGAGCGGGCCAATAACTATGGCTACACCTTC.